The clone carrying this TCR beta chain was detected a few times. Assignments of participants to cohorts depended upon their own reported clinical history. Cohort 3 donors were reported recovered after two negative PCRs, clearance, or symptom resolution. This CDR3 has 13 residues. Per the germline V gene, CDR1 is SGDLS and CDR2 is YYNGEE. The V end was cut by 1 base, the J end by 8 bases, with 12 bases between. In the original workflow: Using reference gene primer amplification, nucleated cell counts were estimated. The method was immunoSEQ multiplex PCR; TCRdb's version includes in-frame clones alone and lacks a portion of them. V and J calls and clone size are given by that table; D and trimming were obtained from the DNA. The sample lists about 360,000 clones, about 90% occurring once. This sample was included in a study of blood T cell repertoires in COVID-19. Study summary: The United States, Italy and Spain supplied acute and convalescent COVID-19 samples.

The chain links TRBV9 to TRBJ1-1; D ambiguous. The specimen was PBMCs or T cells enriched from blood (not recorded which). This clonotype originated in a man between 25 and 39 years old who had recovered from COVID-19. The CDR3 bases are TGTGCCAGCAGCGTATCCGGGTTCGGGGAAGCTTTCTTT. Its protein is CASSVSGFGEAFF.